Given below is one TCR beta chain in context. Deletions cut 7 bases from V and 3 bases from J, with 7 bases between. Germline CDR1 reads MNHEY; CDR2 reads SMNVEV (reference sequence). This CDR3 is 12 amino acids long. These data are taken from a study of naive and memory T cell subsets. Both TRBC1 and TRBC2 were covered by a beta constant-region primer of two equimolar oligonucleotides. The ligated cDNA underwent four PCR rounds using SP2 and nested alpha and beta constant-region primers. TCRdb analysed the UMI-ligation and nested PCR reads with MiXCR anew, one entry per CDR3 protein. This sample has over 65,000 distinct CDR3 sequences, with roughly 9.3% found just once. After CD4 positive bead selection, the CD4-negative fraction gave CD8 T cells.

The rearrangement joins TRBV27 to TRBJ2-1; D remains ambiguous. The receptor was isolated from a human donor in good health. Sequenced input: naive CD8+ T cells from blood. The CDR3 here is CASIGGYNEQFF. Written as DNA, the CDR3 is TGTGCCAGCATAGGCGGCTACAATGAGCAGTTCTTC.